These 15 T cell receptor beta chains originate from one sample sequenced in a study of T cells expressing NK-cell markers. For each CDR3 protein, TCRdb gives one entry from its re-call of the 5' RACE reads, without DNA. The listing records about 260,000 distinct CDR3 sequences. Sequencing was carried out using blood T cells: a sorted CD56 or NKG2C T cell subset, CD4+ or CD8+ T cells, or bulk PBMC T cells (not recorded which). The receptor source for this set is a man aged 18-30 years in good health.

This chain's CDR3 is CSAGRDRSNQPQHF. The chain combines TRBV20-1 with TRBJ1-5; TCRdb returns TRBD1, unconfirmable since there is no DNA. This CDR3 comprises 14 residues. CDR1 is DFQATT, CDR2 SNEGSKA, per germline (reference sequence).

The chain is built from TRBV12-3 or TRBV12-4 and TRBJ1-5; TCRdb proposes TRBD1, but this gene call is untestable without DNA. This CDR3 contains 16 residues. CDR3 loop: CASSLALGGRGQPQHF.

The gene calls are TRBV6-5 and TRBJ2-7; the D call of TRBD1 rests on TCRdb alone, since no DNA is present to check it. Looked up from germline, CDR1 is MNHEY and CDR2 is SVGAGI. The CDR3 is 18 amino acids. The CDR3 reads CASRTPGQGVPGSYEQYF.

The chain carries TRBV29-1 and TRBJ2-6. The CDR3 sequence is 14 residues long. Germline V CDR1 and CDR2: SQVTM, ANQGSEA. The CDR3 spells CSAAEPSGANVLTF.

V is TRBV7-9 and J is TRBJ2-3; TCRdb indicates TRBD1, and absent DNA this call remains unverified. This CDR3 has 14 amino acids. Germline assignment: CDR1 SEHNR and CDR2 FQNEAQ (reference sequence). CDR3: CASSLRDSTDTQYF.

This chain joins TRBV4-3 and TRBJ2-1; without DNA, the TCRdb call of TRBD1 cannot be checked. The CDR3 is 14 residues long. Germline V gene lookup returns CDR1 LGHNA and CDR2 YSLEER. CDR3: CASSQVQGKNEQFF.

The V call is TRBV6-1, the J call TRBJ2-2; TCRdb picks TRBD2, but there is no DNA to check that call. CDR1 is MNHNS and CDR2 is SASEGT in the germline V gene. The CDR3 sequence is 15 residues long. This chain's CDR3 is CASSERASYTGELFF.

The chain's CDR3 is CASRPGGSPLHF. The genes are TRBV28 and TRBJ1-6. The CDR3 sequence is 12 residues long. The germline gives CDR1 MDHEN, CDR2 SYDVKM.

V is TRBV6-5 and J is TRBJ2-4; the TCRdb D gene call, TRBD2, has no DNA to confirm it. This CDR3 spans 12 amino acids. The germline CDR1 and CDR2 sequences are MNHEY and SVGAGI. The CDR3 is CASSPTSGIKYF.

The CDR3 reads CAQLRGQNYGYTF. The chain recombines TRBV12-3 or TRBV12-4 with TRBJ1-2; TCRdb proposes TRBD1, but this gene call is untestable without DNA. This CDR3 region has 13 residues.

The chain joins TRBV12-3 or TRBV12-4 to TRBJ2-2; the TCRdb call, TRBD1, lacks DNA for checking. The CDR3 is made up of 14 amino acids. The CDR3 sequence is CASSLNRVAGELFF.

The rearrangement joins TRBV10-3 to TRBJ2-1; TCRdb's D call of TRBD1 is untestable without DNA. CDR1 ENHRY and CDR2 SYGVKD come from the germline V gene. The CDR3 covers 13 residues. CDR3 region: CAIDRGENNEQFF.

The CDR3 here is CASRTGTRSYNEQFF. The chain combines TRBV5-5 with TRBJ2-1; TCRdb designates TRBD2, a call that cannot be tested without DNA. CDR1 is SGHKS and CDR2 is YYEKEE in the germline V gene (reference sequence). The CDR3 covers 15 residues.

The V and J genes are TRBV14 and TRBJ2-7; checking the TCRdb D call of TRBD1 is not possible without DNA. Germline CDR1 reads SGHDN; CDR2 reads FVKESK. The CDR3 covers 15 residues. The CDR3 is CASSGDGQGGYEQYF.

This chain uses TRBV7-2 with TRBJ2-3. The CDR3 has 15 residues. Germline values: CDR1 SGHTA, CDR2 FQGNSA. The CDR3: CASSLEGWGTDTQYF.